The rows below give T cell receptor beta chains drawn from one sample of a study of chemoradiotherapy in HPV16-positive cancers. Profiled with immunoSEQ multiplex PCR; TCRdb holds only in-frame clones, not every one. The data contain thousands of clones, 74% of them singletons. Sequences were derived from tumor tissue, sampled from a patient who underwent chemoradiotherapy. The receptors were sampled from a human donor with HPV-associated anogenital cancer. The CDR3 runs from the conserved cysteine through the conserved F or W. The order of the fields is clone size, J gene, V gene, D gene, CDR3 DNA, CDR3 protein. The D gene is left open where the match is weak. Clone size is given for some rows only: seen once, a few or many times, or a class if the clone is expanded.

clone size: NA
J gene: TRBJ2-1
V gene: TRBV7-9
D gene: TRBD2
CDR3 DNA: TGTGCCAGCAGCTTAGCGGGGACTAGCGGGGGTCGCGAGCAGTTCTTC
CDR3 protein: CASSLAGTSGGREQFF

clone size: NA
J gene: TRBJ2-7
V gene: TRBV2
D gene: NA
CDR3 DNA: TGTGCCAGTCGGGACAACCTCTACGAGCAGTACTTC
CDR3 protein: CASRDNLYEQYF

clone size: NA
J gene: TRBJ1-5
V gene: TRBV19
D gene: NA
CDR3 DNA: TGTGCCAGTAGTATATCCTTCGGGGGTTCCGTCCAGCCCCAGCATTTT
CDR3 protein: CASSISFGGSVQPQHF

clone size: NA
J gene: TRBJ1-1
V gene: TRBV30
D gene: NA
CDR3 DNA: TGTGCCAGTTCGAGGGCTGAAGCTTTCTTT
CDR3 protein: CASSRAEAFF

clone size: NA
J gene: TRBJ1-2
V gene: TRBV6-5
D gene: NA
CDR3 DNA: TGTGCCAGCAGTTACTCGCGGGGGGGGGCAGGCTACACCTTC
CDR3 protein: CASSYSRGGAGYTF

clone size: NA
J gene: TRBJ2-1
V gene: TRBV28
D gene: TRBD2
CDR3 DNA: TGTGCCAGCAGCCCGACCCCCAGCGGGGGGTACAATGAGCAGTTCTTC
CDR3 protein: CASSPTPSGGYNEQFF

clone size: NA
J gene: TRBJ1-2
V gene: TRBV7-8
D gene: TRBD1
CDR3 DNA: TGTGCCAGCAGCTTAGTGGTCGGGACAGCAAATTATGGCTACACCTTC
CDR3 protein: CASSLVVGTANYGYTF

clone size: medium-sized
J gene: TRBJ2-2
V gene: TRBV7-6
D gene: NA
CDR3 DNA: TGTGCCAGCAGCTTGTATACGAACACCGGGGAGCTGTTTTTT
CDR3 protein: CASSLYTNTGELFF

clone size: once
J gene: TRBJ2-2
V gene: TRBV7-3
D gene: NA
CDR3 DNA: TGTGCCAGCAGCTTAGACAGTCGCAGCACCGGGGAGCTGTTTTTT
CDR3 protein: CASSLDSRSTGELFF

clone size: few
J gene: TRBJ1-3
V gene: TRBV7-6
D gene: NA
CDR3 DNA: TGTGCCAGCAGCTTAGAGGGAAACACCATATATTTT
CDR3 protein: CASSLEGNTIYF

clone size: few
J gene: TRBJ2-7
V gene: TRBV7-9
D gene: TRBD2
CDR3 DNA: TGTGCCAGCAGCTCGTCTCCCGTGACTAGCCGCGAGCAGTACTTC
CDR3 protein: CASSSSPVTSREQYF

clone size: NA
J gene: TRBJ2-1
V gene: TRBV11-3
D gene: TRBD2
CDR3 DNA: TGTGCCAGCAGCTCACCTCGGACTAGCGGAGAAGATTACAATGAGCAGTTCTTC
CDR3 protein: CASSSPRTSGEDYNEQFF

clone size: few
J gene: TRBJ2-7
V gene: TRBV10-1
D gene: NA
CDR3 DNA: TGCGCCAGCAGTGAGGGGGGTAACTACGAGCAGTACTTC
CDR3 protein: CASSEGGNYEQYF

clone size: NA
J gene: TRBJ2-7
V gene: TRBV18
D gene: NA
CDR3 DNA: TGTGCCAGCTCACCCGAGGTGGTTTCGGAGCAGTACTTC
CDR3 protein: CASSPEVVSEQYF

clone size: few
J gene: TRBJ2-7
V gene: TRBV5-1
D gene: NA
CDR3 DNA: TGCGCCAGCAGCTTGGAGGGGCTAGATTCCTACGAGCAGTACTTC
CDR3 protein: CASSLEGLDSYEQYF

clone size: NA
J gene: TRBJ2-1
V gene: TRBV25-1
D gene: TRBD2
CDR3 DNA: TGTGCCAGCAAACCGGGAGGATCCTACAATGAGCAGTTCTTC
CDR3 protein: CASKPGGSYNEQFF

clone size: NA
J gene: TRBJ1-1
V gene: TRBV6-6
D gene: NA
CDR3 DNA: TGTGCCAGCAGTTACCTATACGGTGGCACTGAAGCTTTCTTT
CDR3 protein: CASSYLYGGTEAFF

clone size: once
J gene: TRBJ2-7
V gene: TRBV5-1
D gene: TRBD2
CDR3 DNA: TGCGCCAGCAGCTCCGGGACTAGCGGGAGAAAAACCTACGAGCAGTACTTC
CDR3 protein: CASSSGTSGRKTYEQYF

clone size: NA
J gene: TRBJ2-3
V gene: TRBV23-1
D gene: NA
CDR3 DNA: TGCGCCAGCAGTCACCCCACTAGGGGACTTGGCACAGATACGCAGTATTTT
CDR3 protein: CASSHPTRGLGTDTQYF